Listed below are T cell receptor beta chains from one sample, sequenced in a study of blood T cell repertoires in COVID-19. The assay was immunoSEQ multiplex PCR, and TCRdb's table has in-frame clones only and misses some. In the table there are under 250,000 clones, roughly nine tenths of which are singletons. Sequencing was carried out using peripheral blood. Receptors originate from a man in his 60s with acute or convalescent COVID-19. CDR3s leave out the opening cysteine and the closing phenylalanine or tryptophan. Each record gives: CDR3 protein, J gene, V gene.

cdr3_aa: ATSDSYQETQY
j_call: TRBJ2-5
v_call: TRBV24-1

cdr3_aa: ASSKDRGPGNTIY
j_call: TRBJ1-3
v_call: TRBV5-1

cdr3_aa: ASSERRGYGYT
j_call: TRBJ1-2
v_call: TRBV7-6

cdr3_aa: ASSSRTSGRAETQY
j_call: TRBJ2-5
v_call: TRBV5-1

cdr3_aa: ASSLRGRGETQY
j_call: TRBJ2-5
v_call: TRBV7-3

cdr3_aa: ASSPAGQAGYEQY
j_call: TRBJ2-7
v_call: TRBV18

cdr3_aa: ASSQDRPGTGELF
j_call: TRBJ2-2
v_call: TRBV4-1

cdr3_aa: ASSSRQGLGEQY
j_call: TRBJ2-7
v_call: TRBV28

cdr3_aa: AWRERDRGGEKLF
j_call: TRBJ1-4
v_call: TRBV30

cdr3_aa: ASSSTGDTEAF
j_call: TRBJ1-1
v_call: TRBV19

cdr3_aa: AISGTSGRGSYNEQF
j_call: TRBJ2-1
v_call: TRBV10-3

cdr3_aa: ASSSTSGGPNTQY
j_call: TRBJ2-3
v_call: TRBV7-9

cdr3_aa: ASSQATLVRRNTEAF
j_call: TRBJ1-1
v_call: TRBV14

cdr3_aa: ASSLTAVNTGELF
j_call: TRBJ2-2
v_call: TRBV7-3